Listed below are T cell receptor beta chains from one sample, sequenced in a study of sequential checkpoint blockade in melanoma. Sequenced by immunoSEQ multiplex PCR; TCRdb stores in-frame clones only, minus some. The table includes roughly 3,000 clones, about 22% detected once. The starting material was tumor tissue (inferred from file names), obtained from a patient given nivolumab and ipilimumab in sequence. These receptor sequences come from a human donor with melanoma. Both conserved end residues are part of each CDR3. The D gene is left open where the match is weak. Clone size, where shown, is once, few, many, or a class for clones that have expanded.

D gene	J gene	clone size	V gene	CDR3 DNA	CDR3 protein
TRBD1	TRBJ2-1	few	TRBV6-8	TGTGCCAGCACTGACAGGGTGAGCAATGAGCAGTTCTTC	CASTDRVSNEQFF
NA	TRBJ2-7	many	TRBV11-3	TGTGCCAGCAGCTTAGTTCCTACCCCTTTCCAATCCTACGAGCAGTACTTC	CASSLVPTPFQSYEQYF
NA	TRBJ1-4	NA	TRBV11-3	TGTGCCAGCAGCCTCGGGCCTGACCCTAATGAAAAACTGTTTTTT	CASSLGPDPNEKLFF
TRBD1	TRBJ1-1	NA	TRBV19	TGTGCCAGTAGTGCTAGGACAGGGAACACTGAAGCTTTCTTT	CASSARTGNTEAFF
NA	TRBJ2-3	few	TRBV6-8	TGTGCCAGCACCGAAGGAGGGAGCACAGATACGCAGTATTTT	CASTEGGSTDTQYF
TRBD1	TRBJ2-1	NA	TRBV5-1	TGCGCCAGCCGTTCGGTTACAGGGGGCTACAATGAGCAGTTCTTC	CASRSVTGGYNEQFF
TRBD2	TRBJ2-5	medium-sized	TRBV11-3	TGTGCCAGCAGCCTCCGGGACTACGGAGAGACCCAGTACTTC	CASSLRDYGETQYF
TRBD1	TRBJ2-3	medium-sized	TRBV11-3	TGTGCCAGCAGCTTAACGTGGGGACAGTCCACAGATACGCAGTATTTT	CASSLTWGQSTDTQYF
NA	TRBJ1-3	NA	TRBV19	TGTGCCAGTAGTAGAGACAGGAGCTCTGGAAACACCATATATTTT	CASSRDRSSGNTIYF
TRBD2	TRBJ2-1	few	TRBV9	TGTGCCAGCAGCGTAGCAGGGAGGGAGGGTTGGAATGAGCAGTTCTTC	CASSVAGREGWNEQFF
NA	TRBJ2-5	NA	TRBV29-1	TGCAGCGTAAAGATAGGGGTAGAACAGGGAGAGACCCAGTACTTC	CSVKIGVEQGETQYF
NA	TRBJ1-1	medium-sized	TRBV11-3	TGTGCCAGCAGCACCTGGGACTTCGGGGGAACTGAAGCTTTCTTT	CASSTWDFGGTEAFF
NA	TRBJ2-3	medium-sized	TRBV9	TGTGCCAGCAGCGTAGTTCCACAACACACAGATACGCAGTATTTT	CASSVVPQHTDTQYF
NA	TRBJ1-5	large	TRBV19	TGTGCCAGTACCGGGGTCGGGGGCAATCAGCCCCAGCATTTT	CASTGVGGNQPQHF
NA	TRBJ2-7	few	TRBV6-8	TGTGCCAGCAGTTACGTGCGGATCTTACCCTACGAGCAGTACTTC	CASSYVRILPYEQYF
NA	TRBJ1-6	NA	TRBV9	TGTGCCAGCAGTGAAATAGGTATCTCACCCCTCCACTTT	CASSEIGISPLHF
TRBD1	TRBJ2-7	medium-sized	TRBV11-3	TGTGCCAGCAGCAAAACAGGGGAAAACTCCTACGAGCAGTACTTC	CASSKTGENSYEQYF
NA	TRBJ2-2	NA	TRBV12-5	TGTGCCAGCGGAAGAGGGGTGCTGGGCACCGGGGAGCTGTTTTTT	CASGRGVLGTGELFF
NA	TRBJ2-3	few	TRBV6-8	TGTGCCAGCAGGCCCTCACGGGGTGGCACAGATACGCAGTATTTT	CASRPSRGGTDTQYF
NA	TRBJ1-1	NA	TRBV6-8	TGTGCCAGCAGTCCACCGGGGGGCGCTGAAGCTTTCTTT	CASSPPGGAEAFF
NA	TRBJ1-1	NA	TRBV29-1	TGCAGCGCGGGCCAGACGGGCACTGAAGCTTTCTTT	CSAGQTGTEAFF
TRBD1	TRBJ1-6	NA	TRBV19	TGTGCCAGTAGTCACAGGGGCCAACCAAGCTCCTATAATTCACCCCTCCACTTT	CASSHRGQPSSYNSPLHF